This T cell receptor beta chain was observed in a study of beta chain features in type 1 diabetes. From germline, CDR1 is SNHLY and CDR2 FYNNEI. This CDR3 comprises 14 residues. The V end lost 6 bases, the J end lost 0 bases, and 11 bases lay between the germline ends. Expressed TCRB transcripts were sequenced because the entire RNA isolate underwent reverse transcription. Clones were sequenced by immunoSEQ multiplex PCR, and TCRdb holds only the in-frame ones, with some missing. The sample consists of fewer than 900,000 clones, 15% to 20% of them appearing once. The chain has TRBV2 and TRBJ2-5, with D possibly being TRBD1 (5 bases). What was sequenced was naive CD4+ T cells from blood. The source of this sequence is a woman aged 18-29 years in good health. In DNA, the CDR3 is TGTGCCAGCAGCAACGGACATGACCAAGAGACCCAGTACTTC. This gives the protein CASSNGHDQETQYF.